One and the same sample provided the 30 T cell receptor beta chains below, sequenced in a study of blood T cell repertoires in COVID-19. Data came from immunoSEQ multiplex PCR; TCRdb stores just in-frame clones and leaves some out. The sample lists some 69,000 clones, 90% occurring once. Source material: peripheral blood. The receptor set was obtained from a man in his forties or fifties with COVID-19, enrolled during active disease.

CDR3 region: CAIRGDRNTEAFF. As DNA, the CDR3 is TGTGCCATCAGGGGGGACAGGAACACTGAAGCTTTCTTT. V is TRBV10-3 and J is TRBJ1-1, with 7 positions matching TRBD1. V shed 6 bases and J 1 base; nucleotides not matched to a gene: 2. Per the germline V gene, CDR1 is ENHRY and CDR2 is SYGVKD. CDR3 length equals 13 residues.

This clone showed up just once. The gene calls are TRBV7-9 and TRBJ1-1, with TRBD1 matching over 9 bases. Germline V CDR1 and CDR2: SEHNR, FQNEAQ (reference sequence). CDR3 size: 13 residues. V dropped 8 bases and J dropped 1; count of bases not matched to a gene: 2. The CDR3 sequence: CASYRGRNTEAFF. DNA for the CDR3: TGTGCCAGCTACAGGGGGCGGAACACTGAAGCTTTCTTT.

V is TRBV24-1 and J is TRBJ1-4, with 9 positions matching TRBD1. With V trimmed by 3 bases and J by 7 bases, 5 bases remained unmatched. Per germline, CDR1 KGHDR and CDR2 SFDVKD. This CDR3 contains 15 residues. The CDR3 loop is CATSDPGQGGEKLFF. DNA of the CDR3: TGTGCCACCAGTGATCCGGGACAGGGTGGTGAAAAACTGTTTTTT.

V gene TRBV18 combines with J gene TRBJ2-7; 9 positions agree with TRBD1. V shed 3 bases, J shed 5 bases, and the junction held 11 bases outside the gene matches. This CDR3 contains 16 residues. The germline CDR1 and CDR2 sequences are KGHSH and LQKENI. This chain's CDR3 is CASSPLGQGGWNEQYF. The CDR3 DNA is TGTGCCAGCTCACCCTTGGGACAGGGAGGTTGGAACGAGCAGTACTTC.

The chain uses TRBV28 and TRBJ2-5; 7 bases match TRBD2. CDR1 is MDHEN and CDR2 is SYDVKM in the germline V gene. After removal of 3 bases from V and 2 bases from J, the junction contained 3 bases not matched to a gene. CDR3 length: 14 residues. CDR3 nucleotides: TGTGCCAGCAGTTTGGGCGGGGGACAAGAGACCCAGTACTTC. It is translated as CASSLGGGQETQYF.

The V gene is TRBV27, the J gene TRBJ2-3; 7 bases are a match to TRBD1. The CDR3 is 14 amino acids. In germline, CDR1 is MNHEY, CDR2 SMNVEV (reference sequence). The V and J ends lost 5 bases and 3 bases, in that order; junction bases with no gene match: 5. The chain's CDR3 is CASSTTGLTDTQYF. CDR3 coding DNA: TGTGCCAGCAGTACGACAGGGCTGACAGATACGCAGTATTTT.

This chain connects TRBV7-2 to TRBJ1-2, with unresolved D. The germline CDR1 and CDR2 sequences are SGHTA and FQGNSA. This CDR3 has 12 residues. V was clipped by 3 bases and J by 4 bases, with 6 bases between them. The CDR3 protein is CASSFDIYGYTF. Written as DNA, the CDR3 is TGTGCCAGCAGCTTTGACATCTATGGCTACACCTTC.

The CDR3 region is CASSFSGANTGELFF. The CDR3 region has the DNA TGTGCCAGCAGTTTTAGCGGGGCGAACACCGGGGAGCTGTTTTTT. The chain has TRBV27 and TRBJ2-2, with 8 nucleotides matching TRBD2. The CDR3 length is 15 residues. Germline V gene data show CDR1 as MNHEY and CDR2 as SMNVEV (reference sequence). V trimming: 3 bases; J trimming: 0 bases; junction bases outside the gene matches: 0.

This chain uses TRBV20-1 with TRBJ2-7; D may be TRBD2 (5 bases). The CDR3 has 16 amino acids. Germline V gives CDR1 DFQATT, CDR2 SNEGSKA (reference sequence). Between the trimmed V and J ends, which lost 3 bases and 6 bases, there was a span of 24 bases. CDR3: CSASSFNYGIAGEQYF. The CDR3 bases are TGCAGTGCTAGTAGTTTTAACTACGGGATCGCGGGCGAGCAGTACTTC.

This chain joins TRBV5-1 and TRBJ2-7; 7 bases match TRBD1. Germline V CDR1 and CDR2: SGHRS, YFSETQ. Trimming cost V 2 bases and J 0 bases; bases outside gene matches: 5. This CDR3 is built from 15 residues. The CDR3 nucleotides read TGCGCCAGCAGCTTCCTACAGGGGAGCTCCTACGAGCAGTACTTC. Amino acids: CASSFLQGSSYEQYF. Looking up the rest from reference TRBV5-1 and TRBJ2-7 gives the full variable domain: KAGVTQTPRYLIKTRGQQVTLSCSPISGHRSVSWYQQTPGQGLQFLFEYFSETQRNKGNFPGRFSGRQFSNSRSEMNVSTLELGDSALYLCASSFLQGSSYEQYFGPGTRLTVT.

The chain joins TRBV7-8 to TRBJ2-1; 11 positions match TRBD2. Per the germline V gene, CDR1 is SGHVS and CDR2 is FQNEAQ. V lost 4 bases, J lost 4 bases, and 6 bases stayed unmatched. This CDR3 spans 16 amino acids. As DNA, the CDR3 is TGTGCCAGCAGCTCGAGACTAGCGGGGATTTACAATGAGCAGTTCTTC. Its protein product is CASSSRLAGIYNEQFF.

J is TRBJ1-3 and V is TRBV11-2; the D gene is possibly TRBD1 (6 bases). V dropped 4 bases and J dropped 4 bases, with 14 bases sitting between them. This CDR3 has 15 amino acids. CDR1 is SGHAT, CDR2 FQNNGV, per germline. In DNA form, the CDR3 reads TGTGCCAGCAGCTCTTCCGGGGGGCTCGGAAACACCATATATTTT. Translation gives CASSSSGGLGNTIYF.

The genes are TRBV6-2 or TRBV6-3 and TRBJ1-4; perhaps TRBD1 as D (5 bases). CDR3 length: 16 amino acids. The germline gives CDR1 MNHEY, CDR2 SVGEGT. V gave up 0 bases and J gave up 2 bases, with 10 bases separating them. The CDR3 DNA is TGTGCCAGCAGTTACTCACAGGAAGAGACTAATGAAAAACTGTTTTTT. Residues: CASSYSQEETNEKLFF.

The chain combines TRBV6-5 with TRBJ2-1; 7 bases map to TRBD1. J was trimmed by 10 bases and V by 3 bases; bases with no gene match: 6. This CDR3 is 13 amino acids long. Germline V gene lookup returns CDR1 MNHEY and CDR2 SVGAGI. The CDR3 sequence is CASSYTDREEQFF. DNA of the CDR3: TGTGCCAGCAGTTATACCGACAGGGAGGAGCAGTTCTTC.

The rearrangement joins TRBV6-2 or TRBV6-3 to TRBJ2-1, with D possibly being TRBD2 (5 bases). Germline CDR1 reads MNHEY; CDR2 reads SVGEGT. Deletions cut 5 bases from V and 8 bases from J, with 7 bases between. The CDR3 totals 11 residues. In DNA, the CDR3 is TGTGCCAGCAGTCTAGCCGATGAGCAGTTCTTC. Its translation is CASSLADEQFF.

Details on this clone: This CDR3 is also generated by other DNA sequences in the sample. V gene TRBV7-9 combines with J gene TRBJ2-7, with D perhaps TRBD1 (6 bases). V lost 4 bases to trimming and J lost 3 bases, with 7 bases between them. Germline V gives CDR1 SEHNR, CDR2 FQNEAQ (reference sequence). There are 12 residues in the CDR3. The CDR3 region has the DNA TGTGCCAGCAGCTCACAGGGCTACGAGCAGTACTTC. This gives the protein CASSSQGYEQYF.

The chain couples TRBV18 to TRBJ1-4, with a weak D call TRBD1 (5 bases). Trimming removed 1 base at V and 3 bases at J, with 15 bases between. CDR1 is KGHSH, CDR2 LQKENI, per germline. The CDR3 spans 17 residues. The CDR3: CASSPLHPQGSNEKLFF. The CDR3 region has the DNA TGTGCCAGCTCACCACTCCATCCCCAGGGATCTAATGAAAAACTGTTTTTT.

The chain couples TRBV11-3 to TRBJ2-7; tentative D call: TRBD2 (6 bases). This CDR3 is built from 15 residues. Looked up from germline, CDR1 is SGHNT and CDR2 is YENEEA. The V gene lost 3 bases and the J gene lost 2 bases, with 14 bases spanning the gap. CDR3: CASSFGGSGPYEQYF. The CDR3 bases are TGTGCCAGCAGCTTCGGGGGTAGCGGTCCCTACGAGCAGTACTTC. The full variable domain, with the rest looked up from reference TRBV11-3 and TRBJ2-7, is EAGVVQSPRYKIIEKKQPVAFWCNPISGHNTLYWYLQNLGQGPELLIRYENEEAVDDSQLPKDRFSAERLKGVDSTLKIQPAELGDSAVYLCASSFGGSGPYEQYFGPGTRLTVT.

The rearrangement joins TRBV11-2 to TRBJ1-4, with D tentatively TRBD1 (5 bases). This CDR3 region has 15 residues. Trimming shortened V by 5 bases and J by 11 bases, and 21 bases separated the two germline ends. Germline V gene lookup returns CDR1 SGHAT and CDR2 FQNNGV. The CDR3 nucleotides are TGTGCCAGCAGCACAATAAACCCCTGGGACTCTAAACTGTTTTTT. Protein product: CASSTINPWDSKLFF.

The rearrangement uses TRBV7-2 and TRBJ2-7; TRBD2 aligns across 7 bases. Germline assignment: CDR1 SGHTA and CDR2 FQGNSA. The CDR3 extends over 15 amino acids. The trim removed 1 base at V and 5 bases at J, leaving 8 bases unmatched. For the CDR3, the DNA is TGTGCCAGCAGCTTAGGGGGCGGGAGTACCCACGAGCAGTACTTC. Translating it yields CASSLGGGSTHEQYF.

CDR3 sequence: CASSARGGDTQYF. The CDR3 region has the DNA TGTGCCAGCAGCGCCAGGGGTGGGGATACGCAGTATTTT. The rearrangement joins TRBV5-5 to TRBJ2-3; D is perhaps TRBD1 (6 bases). The germline V gene encodes CDR1 SGHKS and CDR2 YYEKEE (reference sequence). Deletions cut 4 bases from V and 6 bases from J, with 12 bases between. CDR3 length: 13 amino acids.

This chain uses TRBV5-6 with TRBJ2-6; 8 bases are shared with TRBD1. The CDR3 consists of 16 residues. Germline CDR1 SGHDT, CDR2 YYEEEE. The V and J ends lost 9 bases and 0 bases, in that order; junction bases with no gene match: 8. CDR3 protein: CATQTGALSGANVLTF. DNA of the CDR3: TGTGCCACCCAGACAGGGGCCCTCTCTGGGGCCAACGTCCTGACTTTC.

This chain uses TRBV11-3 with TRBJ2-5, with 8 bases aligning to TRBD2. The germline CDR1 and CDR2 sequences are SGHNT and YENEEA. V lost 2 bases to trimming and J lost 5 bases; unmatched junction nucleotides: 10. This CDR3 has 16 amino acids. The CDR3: CASSLRREREMETQYF. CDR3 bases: TGTGCCAGCAGCTTAAGGCGAGAGCGGGAGATGGAGACCCAGTACTTC.

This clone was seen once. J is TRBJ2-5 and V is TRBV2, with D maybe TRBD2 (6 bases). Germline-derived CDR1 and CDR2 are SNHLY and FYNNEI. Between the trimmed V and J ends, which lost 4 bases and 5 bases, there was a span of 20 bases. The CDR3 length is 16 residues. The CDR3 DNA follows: TGTGCCAGCAGTGGGGGGACCGGGGCAGGAGGGGAGACCCAGTACTTC. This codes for CASSGGTGAGGETQYF.

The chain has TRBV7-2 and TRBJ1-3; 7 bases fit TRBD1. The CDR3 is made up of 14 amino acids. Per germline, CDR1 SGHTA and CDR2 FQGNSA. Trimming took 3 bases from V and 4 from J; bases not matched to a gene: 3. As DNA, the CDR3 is TGTGCCAGCAGCTTGACGGGACAGGGAAACACCATATATTTT. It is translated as CASSLTGQGNTIYF.

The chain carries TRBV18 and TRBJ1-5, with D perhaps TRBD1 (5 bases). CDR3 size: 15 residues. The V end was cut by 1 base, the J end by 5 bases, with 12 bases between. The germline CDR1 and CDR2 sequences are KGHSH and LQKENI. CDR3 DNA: TGTGCCAGCTCACCACAGGGGTTGGGGCATCAGCCCCAGCATTTT. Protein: CASSPQGLGHQPQHF.

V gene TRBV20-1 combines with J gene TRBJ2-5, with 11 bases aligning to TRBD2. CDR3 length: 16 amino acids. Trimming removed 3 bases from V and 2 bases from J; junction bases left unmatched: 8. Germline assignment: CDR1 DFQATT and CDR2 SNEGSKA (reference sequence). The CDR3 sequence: CSASRVAGGPQETQYF. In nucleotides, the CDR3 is TGCAGTGCTAGTAGGGTAGCGGGAGGGCCTCAAGAGACCCAGTACTTC.

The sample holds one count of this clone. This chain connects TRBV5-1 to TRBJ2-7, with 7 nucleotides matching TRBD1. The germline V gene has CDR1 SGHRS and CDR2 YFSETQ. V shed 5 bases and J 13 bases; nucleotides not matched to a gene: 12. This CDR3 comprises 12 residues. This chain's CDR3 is CASSFQGQDGYF. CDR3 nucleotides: TGCGCCAGCAGTTTCCAAGGACAGGATGGTTACTTC.

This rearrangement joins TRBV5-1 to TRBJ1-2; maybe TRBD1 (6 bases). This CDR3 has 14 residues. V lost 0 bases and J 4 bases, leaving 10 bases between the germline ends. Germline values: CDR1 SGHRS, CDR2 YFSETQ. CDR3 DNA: TGCGCCAGCAGCTTGGGGGGGCCCGGCTATGGCTACACCTTC. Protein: CASSLGGPGYGYTF. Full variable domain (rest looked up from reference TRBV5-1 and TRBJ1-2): KAGVTQTPRYLIKTRGQQVTLSCSPISGHRSVSWYQQTPGQGLQFLFEYFSETQRNKGNFPGRFSGRQFSNSRSEMNVSTLELGDSALYLCASSLGGPGYGYTFGSGTRLTVV.

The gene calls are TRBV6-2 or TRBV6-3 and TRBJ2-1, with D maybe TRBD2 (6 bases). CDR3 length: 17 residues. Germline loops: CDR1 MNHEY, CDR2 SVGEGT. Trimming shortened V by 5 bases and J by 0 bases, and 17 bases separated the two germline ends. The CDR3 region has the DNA TGTGCCAGCAGTCCAGGGTTGCGGGGAACCTCCTACAATGAGCAGTTCTTC. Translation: CASSPGLRGTSYNEQFF.